This TCR beta chain emerged from a study of blood T cell repertoires in COVID-19. The wider study: Samples of COVID-19 (acute and convalescent) were obtained from the United States, Italy and Spain. Sample material is recorded as cDNA or gDNA derived from T cells, B-cell-depleted T cells, or PBMCs.

J gave up 2 bases and V 7 bases, and 5 bases lay outside the gene matches. The V gene's germline CDR1 is MNHEY and CDR2 SVGAGI. The CDR3 is 14 residues long. As handled by the study authors: Nucleated cell number was recorded as an estimate derived from reference gene primer amplification. TCRdb keeps only in-frame clones here, not all; method: immunoSEQ multiplex PCR. That table supplies the V and J calls and clone size; D and trimming were determined from the DNA. The repertoire holds around 230,000 clones, approximately 86% seen once, with 6% to 9% in the top ten. The source material was peripheral blood. The chain has TRBV6-5 and TRBJ2-3; 8 nucleotides align to TRBD2. The source of this sequence is a man between 60 and 75 years old who had recovered from COVID-19. CDR3 sequence (DNA): TGTGCCAGCATCCGGGGGGGGTTCACAGATACGCAGTATTTT. The encoded protein is CASIRGGFTDTQYF.